Here is one TCR beta chain with its context. This record comes from a study of blood T cell repertoires in COVID-19. Overall study: Whether acute or convalescent, the COVID-19 samples came from the United States, Italy and Spain. T cells, B-cell-depleted T cells, or PBMCs supplied cDNA or gDNA.

As handled by the study authors: Amplified reference gene primers provided the basis for estimating nucleated cell counts. Only in-frame clones appear in the TCRdb table, and some are missing; sequencing was by immunoSEQ multiplex PCR. V, J and clone size were drawn from that table, and D and trimming were deduced from the DNA. The sample consists of approximately 97,000 clones, around 87% of them appearing once. The germline gives CDR1 LNHDA, CDR2 SQIVND (reference sequence). The length of the CDR3 is 17 residues. The V end was cut by 0 bases, the J end by 0 bases, with 9 bases between. The sample consisted of peripheral blood. The chain uses TRBV19 and TRBJ2-6; the D gene is possibly TRBD2 (6 bases). The clonotype was recovered from a human donor in a cohort sampled during active COVID-19. This chain's CDR3 is CASSIEGGSSGANVLTF. The CDR3 DNA is TGTGCCAGTAGTATAGAAGGAGGGAGCTCTGGGGCCAACGTCCTGACTTTC.